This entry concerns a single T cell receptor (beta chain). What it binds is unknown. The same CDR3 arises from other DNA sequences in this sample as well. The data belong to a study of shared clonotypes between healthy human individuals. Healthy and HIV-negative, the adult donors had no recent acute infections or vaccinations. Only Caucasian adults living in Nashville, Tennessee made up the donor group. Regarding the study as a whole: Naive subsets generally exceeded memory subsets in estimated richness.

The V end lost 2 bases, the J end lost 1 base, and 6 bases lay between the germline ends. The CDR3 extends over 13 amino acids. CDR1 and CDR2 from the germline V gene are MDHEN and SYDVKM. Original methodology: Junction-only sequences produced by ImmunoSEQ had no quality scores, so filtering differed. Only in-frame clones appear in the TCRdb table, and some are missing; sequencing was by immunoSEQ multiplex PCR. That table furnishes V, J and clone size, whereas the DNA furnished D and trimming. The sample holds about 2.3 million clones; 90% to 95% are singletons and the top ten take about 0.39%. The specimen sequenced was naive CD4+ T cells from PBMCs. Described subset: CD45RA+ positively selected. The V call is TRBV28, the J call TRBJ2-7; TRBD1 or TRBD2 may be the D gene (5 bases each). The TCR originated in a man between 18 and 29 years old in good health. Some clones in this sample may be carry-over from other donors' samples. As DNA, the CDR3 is TGTGCCAGCAGTTTAGGGGGTTCCTACGAGCAGTACTTC. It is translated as CASSLGGSYEQYF.